What follows is one T cell receptor beta chain and its context. Its antigen is not identified. These data belong to a study of cytomegalovirus exposure and HLA in healthy donors. About the study: Early release data held around 80 million unique TCRs from HLA-typed donors.

The PCR had 60 Vbeta and 13 Jbeta primers. Generated by immunoSEQ multiplex PCR, the TCRdb table keeps only in-frame clones and is missing some. The table has fewer than 140,000 clones, approximately 85% seen once. Study-level results: A further, later analysis showed that HLA-associated TCR beta chains (compared with equally common others) were more clonally expanded. Sequences of the TCR beta chain were said to predict the HLA-A and HLA-B alleles of most subjects accurately.

V lost 9 bases and J lost 6, with 21 bases in between. Germline-derived CDR1 and CDR2 are MNHEY and SMNVEV (reference sequence). This CDR3 region has 14 residues. The clonotype originates from a middle-aged man in good health and CMV-seronegative. The chain couples TRBV27 to TRBJ2-7; D may be TRBD2 (5 bases). The specimen sequenced was PBMCs. In nucleotides, the CDR3 is TGTGCCAGGGGTCACCGGGAACCTCCCGCCGAGCAGTACGTC. The encoded protein is CARGHREPPAEQYV.